These 25 T cell receptor beta chains came from one sample sequenced in a study of blood T cell repertoires in COVID-19. Produced via immunoSEQ multiplex PCR; TCRdb's table is partial and in-frame only. Among some 330,000 clones listed, 88% were seen once. Sequenced material: PBMCs or T cells enriched from blood (not recorded which). The receptors were sampled from a young man who had recovered from COVID-19.

The V call is TRBV6-5, the J call TRBJ1-2, with a weak D call TRBD1 (5 bases). V lost 6 bases to trimming and J lost 4 bases, with 18 bases between them. The CDR3 is 15 amino acids. Per germline, CDR1 MNHEY and CDR2 SVGAGI. CDR3 loop: CASSPTETATYGYTF. For the CDR3, the DNA is TGTGCCAGCAGCCCAACCGAGACAGCCACCTATGGCTACACCTTC.

The chain recombines TRBV7-8 with TRBJ2-5; D is unclear. V was shortened by 10 bases and J by 5 bases, with 5 bases between the two germline ends. The CDR3 has 9 amino acids. Germline V CDR1 and CDR2: SGHVS, FQNEAQ. CDR3 nucleotide sequence: TGTGCCACCGGGGAGACCCAGTACTTC. It translates to CATGETQYF.

The chain carries TRBV20-1 and TRBJ2-7; 7 positions match TRBD2. This CDR3 comprises 15 residues. The junction had 10 bases not matched to a gene; V was cut back by 3 bases and J by 2 bases. CDR1 DFQATT and CDR2 SNEGSKA come from the germline V gene (reference sequence). CDR3 sequence (DNA): TGCAGTGCTAGTTCTTGGGGGGGACCCCCCTACGAGCAGTACTTC. The encoded protein is CSASSWGGPPYEQYF.

The chain combines TRBV5-1 with TRBJ1-3; the match to TRBD1 covers 8 bases. The CDR3 is made up of 15 amino acids. Losses at the gene ends were 7 bases for V and 2 bases for J; bases not matched to a gene: 8. Germline lookup yields CDR1 SGHRS and CDR2 YFSETQ. CDR3 nucleotides: TGCGCCAGCGCGGCCAGGACAGGGACTGGAAACACCATATATTTT. Its protein product is CASAARTGTGNTIYF.

The chain carries TRBV5-1 and TRBJ2-7; 10 bases fit TRBD2. There are 16 residues in the CDR3. Germline V gives CDR1 SGHRS, CDR2 YFSETQ. With V trimmed by 0 bases and J by 0 bases, 3 bases remained unmatched. The CDR3 reads CASSLGSSGSSYEQYF. The CDR3 nucleotides are TGCGCCAGCAGCTTGGGATCTAGCGGGAGCTCCTACGAGCAGTACTTC.

CDR3 residues: CASSVSVAGGFWEQFF. The DNA for the CDR3 is TGTGCCAGCAGTGTGTCCGTAGCGGGGGGGTTCTGGGAGCAGTTCTTC. The chain uses TRBV2 and TRBJ2-1; 11 bases fit TRBD2. The trim removed 4 bases at V and 10 bases at J, leaving 12 bases unmatched. This CDR3 spans 16 amino acids. Per germline, CDR1 SNHLY and CDR2 FYNNEI.

The gene calls are TRBV10-2 and TRBJ1-2, with D possibly matching TRBD1 (5 bases). V was clipped by 8 bases and J by 0 bases, with 13 bases between them. The CDR3 runs to 14 residues. Per germline, CDR1 WSHSY and CDR2 SAAADI. CDR3 sequence reads: CASDGGGANYGYTF. The CDR3 region has the DNA TGCGCCAGCGATGGGGGAGGGGCTAACTATGGCTACACCTTC.

The sample holds a few counts of this clone. The chain links TRBV28 to TRBJ1-5; the D gene is possibly TRBD1 (6 bases). V shed 4 bases and J shed 7 bases, with 14 bases lying between them. This CDR3 region has 14 residues. Germline V gene sequence: CDR1 MDHEN, CDR2 SYDVKM. The CDR3 protein is CASSSRGGWQPQHF. The DNA of the CDR3 is TGTGCCAGCAGTTCCCGCGGGGGCTGGCAGCCCCAGCATTTT.

This chain joins TRBV7-6 and TRBJ2-5; 11 bases are a match to TRBD2. In germline, CDR1 is SGHVS, CDR2 FNYEAQ. CDR3 length: 15 residues. The junction had 4 bases not matched to a gene; V was cut back by 5 bases and J by 2 bases. CDR3 bases: TGTGCCAGCAGCCCGGGACTAGCGGAACAAGAGACCCAGTACTTC. The encoded protein is CASSPGLAEQETQYF.

The V call is TRBV19, the J call TRBJ1-4; 11 nucleotides match TRBD1. The CDR3 is made up of 16 amino acids. J gave up 8 bases and V 5 bases, and 10 bases lay outside the gene matches. CDR1 and CDR2 from the germline V gene are LNHDA and SQIVND (reference sequence). The CDR3 here is CASSPSRTGGNEKLFF. The CDR3 nucleotides read TGTGCCAGTAGTCCCTCACGGACAGGGGGCAACGAAAAACTGTTTTTT.

The gene calls are TRBV9 and TRBJ2-2; 7 nucleotides match TRBD1. The CDR3 sequence is 17 residues long. Germline-derived CDR1 and CDR2 are SGDLS and YYNGEE. V dropped 4 bases and J dropped 0; count of bases not matched to a gene: 9. CDR3 nucleotide sequence: TGTGCCAGCAGCCCTCGGACAGGAAGGGCGAACACCGGGGAGCTGTTTTTT. Its translation: CASSPRTGRANTGELFF.

V is TRBV18 and J is TRBJ2-7; TRBD1 is a possible D gene (6 bases). The CDR3 contains 17 residues. In germline, CDR1 is KGHSH, CDR2 LQKENI. V lost 2 bases, J lost 6 bases, and 23 bases lay in between. The CDR3 here is CASSPKRQANLLGEQYF. The CDR3 region has the DNA TGTGCCAGCTCACCAAAGCGACAGGCCAACCTCTTAGGCGAGCAGTACTTC.

The chain employs TRBV19 and TRBJ1-1; 7 bases map to TRBD1. The germline CDR1 and CDR2 sequences are LNHDA and SQIVND (reference sequence). The CDR3 is made up of 13 amino acids. With V trimmed by 10 bases and J by 4 bases, 9 bases remained unmatched. CDR3 in DNA: TGTGCCACCGCAACAGGGGCGGGCACTGAAGCTTTCTTT. Its protein is CATATGAGTEAFF.

V and J are TRBV28 and TRBJ2-7; D possibly corresponds to TRBD2 (6 bases). Trimming removed 6 bases at V and 2 bases at J, with 17 bases between. The CDR3 has 15 residues. From germline, CDR1 is MDHEN and CDR2 SYDVKM. In DNA, the CDR3 is TGTGCCAGCAGACCTCTGGGGGGTGGGACCTACGAGCAGTACTTC. Its translation is CASRPLGGGTYEQYF.

This clone was found a few times. The chain has TRBV13 and TRBJ2-3; 9 bases fit TRBD1. This CDR3 has 15 residues. Germline CDR1 and CDR2: PRHDT and FYEKMQ (reference sequence). The J segment lost 2 bases and the V segment lost 4 bases, leaving 4 bases of the junction unmatched. The CDR3: CASSSGTGITDTQYF. The CDR3 region has the DNA TGTGCCAGCAGCTCCGGGACAGGGATCACAGATACGCAGTATTTT.

For the CDR3, the DNA is TGTGCCAGCAGTCCTCCGGGGGGCTCCTACGAGCAGTACTTC. Amino acids: CASSPPGGSYEQYF. The chain links TRBV27 to TRBJ2-7, with 7 positions matching TRBD2. Looked up from germline, CDR1 is MNHEY and CDR2 is SMNVEV (reference sequence). Trimming at V came to 5 bases and at J to 0 bases, leaving 4 bases not matched to a gene. There are 14 residues in the CDR3.

This chain uses TRBV10-3 with TRBJ1-2; no reliable D call. Trimming left V 3 bases short and J 8 bases short, with 16 bases between. Germline-derived CDR1 and CDR2 are ENHRY and SYGVKD. This CDR3 has 14 residues. The CDR3 DNA sequence: TGTGCCATCAGTGATCCGGGAAAGTCGGACGGCTACACCTTC. The encoded protein is CAISDPGKSDGYTF.

V usage is TRBV18 and J usage is TRBJ2-3, with TRBD2 as a possible D gene (7 bases). Germline V gene data show CDR1 as KGHSH and CDR2 as LQKENI. The V end was cut by 0 bases, the J end by 2 bases, with 12 bases between. The CDR3 has 16 amino acids. In nucleotides, the CDR3 is TGTGCCAGCTCACCACCGGGGGGGGCGTTCACAGATACGCAGTATTTT. It is translated as CASSPPGGAFTDTQYF.

This clone has a single count. The rearrangement links TRBV6-5 to TRBJ2-5; TRBD2 is a possible D gene (5 bases). The germline V gene encodes CDR1 MNHEY and CDR2 SVGAGI. Trimming removed 4 bases at V and 4 bases at J, with 10 bases between. The CDR3 covers 13 residues. The CDR3 DNA follows: TGTGCCAGCAGTTCGGGGATTGGAGAGACCCAGTACTTC. It codes for CASSSGIGETQYF.

J is TRBJ1-4 and V is TRBV28; possibly TRBD1 for D (5 bases). This CDR3 is built from 11 residues. Trimming removed 2 bases from V and 11 bases from J, with 6 bases in between. CDR1 is MDHEN and CDR2 is SYDVKM in the germline V gene. The CDR3 here is CASSLPGKLFF. The CDR3 DNA follows: TGTGCCAGCAGTTTACCAGGGAAACTGTTTTTT.

The chain has TRBV7-6 and TRBJ1-6; D perhaps matches TRBD1 (5 bases). The V gene lost 5 bases and the J gene lost 0 bases, with 11 bases spanning the gap. From germline, CDR1 is SGHVS and CDR2 FNYEAQ. The CDR3 totals 16 residues. CDR3 sequence reads: CASSETVSSYNSPLHF. CDR3 coding DNA: TGTGCCAGCAGCGAGACAGTGAGCTCCTATAATTCACCCCTCCACTTT.

The chain employs TRBV4-1 and TRBJ1-4; D is ambiguous. Trimming shortened V by 1 base and J by 0 bases, and 12 bases separated the two germline ends. The CDR3 covers 17 residues. The germline V gene has CDR1 MGHRA and CDR2 YSYEKL. The CDR3 loop is CASSQVGTLATNEKLFF. The CDR3 region has the DNA TGCGCCAGCAGCCAAGTTGGTACTCTTGCAACTAATGAAAAACTGTTTTTT.

The rearrangement uses TRBV2 and TRBJ2-2, with TRBD1 identical over 10 bases. The CDR3 is 16 residues long. CDR1 and CDR2 from the germline V gene are SNHLY and FYNNEI. V lost 7 bases, J lost 2 bases, and 7 bases stayed unmatched. In DNA, the CDR3 is TGTGCCAGCATCCGGGACAGGGGCATTAACACCGGGGAGCTGTTTTTT. The encoded protein is CASIRDRGINTGELFF.

This clone was recorded only once. The J gene is TRBJ1-2, the V gene TRBV5-1, with 11 bases matching TRBD1. Germline CDR1 and CDR2: SGHRS and YFSETQ. The CDR3 has 19 amino acids. Unmatched junction bases numbered 13, after V lost 3 bases and J lost 0 bases. The chain's CDR3 is CASSSKVGQGAPSNYGYTF. DNA for the CDR3: TGCGCCAGCAGCTCCAAAGTCGGACAGGGGGCCCCCTCTAACTATGGCTACACCTTC.

This clone has more than one count but fewer than ten. The chain carries TRBV5-1 and TRBJ2-1; 12 nucleotides line up with TRBD2. Germline V CDR1 and CDR2: SGHRS, YFSETQ. The CDR3 runs to 18 residues. V shed 4 bases, J shed 1 base, and the junction held 9 bases outside the gene matches. The DNA of the CDR3 is TGCGCCAGCAGCGCACCTAGCGGGGGGGCCAGGTCCTACAATGAGCAGTTCTTC. This encodes CASSAPSGGARSYNEQFF.